The clone carrying this T cell receptor beta chain showed up just a few times. The CDR3 is made up of 14 amino acids. The germline CDR1 and CDR2 sequences are SEHNR and FQNEAQ (reference sequence). The V end was cut by 6 bases, the J end by 2 bases, with 13 bases between. Combining a sample-barcoded 5' primer with a J-beta primer mix, a second PCR ran for about 7 to 12 cycles. TCRdb recomputed calls from the 5' RACE reads with MiXCR, one row per CDR3 protein. The repertoire has 550,000 to 750,000 distinct CDR3 sequences, under 25% of them found once; the top ten carry 3.6%. This record comes from a study of blood T cells in healthy people across ages.

The TCR originated in a man between 65 and 80 years old in good health. Sequencing was performed on blood. This chain connects TRBV7-9 to TRBJ2-5; D remains unclear. CDR3 in DNA: TGTGCCAGCAGAATCCCGGGCGATCAAGAGACCCAGTACTTC. This codes for CASRIPGDQETQYF.